This T cell receptor (beta chain) came from a study of cytomegalovirus exposure and HLA in healthy donors (dated by TCRdb to the late 2010s). Regarding the research as a whole: According to an earlier analysis of 587 of the donors, 200 million or so T cells yielded some 120 million unique TCR beta sequences and roughly 280 Gb of sequence data. An early release that covered some 640 HLA-typed donors contained around 300 gigabases of sequencing data and tens of millions of unique TCR sequences. Of the roughly 390 genotyped donors, 75% to 85% were placed in the genetic ancestry cluster associated with self-reported Caucasian donors. The study aimed to test whether cataloging public T cell receptors could reveal signatures of past pathogen exposure. The study profiled the T cell repertoires of hundreds of subjects by immunosequencing and related them to cytomegalovirus serostatus. In addition to the first cohort of about 650 subjects, a separate validation cohort of 120 different subjects was used. To predict cytomegalovirus infection status, the study combined high-throughput TCR immunosequencing, statistical association of individual TCRs with disease status, and machine learning. A later analysis re-examined previously published TCR beta repertoires from 600 to 700 donors and added high-resolution HLA genotyping to investigate patterns of TCR occurrence. Rather than using new phenotypic data, the later analysis identified candidate immune exposures from TCR beta sequences and from how often those sequences occurred across donors. To decide whether each TCR beta V gene segment behaved as functional or pseudogenic, an earlier analysis of some 600 of the donors relied on high-throughput TCR beta sequencing. Alongside the repertoire data, information on donor age, sex, ethnicity and CMV serostatus was compiled. A later genetic analysis used genome-wide SNP genotypes for about three fifths of the 666 donors, treating that subset as a discovery cohort. Every repertoire in the discovery cohort had been generated on one and the same sequencing platform. HLA typing covered class I and class II loci at four-digit resolution. The number of typed donors differed by locus: roughly 629-640 for A, B, C, DRB1 and DQB1; 500 to 550 for DQA1; approximately 600 for DPA1; and roughly 470 for DPB1. Four to six DR-DQ haplotypes were handled as single units for association and clustering, since linkage in the cohort was strong. Across roughly 420 genotyped donors of the cohort, an average of roughly 230,000 unique TCR beta nucleotide sequences per donor were sequenced, and roughly 20% of those sequences were non-productive.

In total, around 600 healthy bone marrow donors made up the cohort. Cohort members were all nominally healthy when sampled, although unrecorded immune exposures were likely present. The donor was CMV seronegative and was included in the group of a few hundred seronegative cohort members. A peripheral blood sample was collected from each donor, and TCR beta sequencing was performed on peripheral blood mononuclear cells. The Qiagen DNeasy Blood Extraction Kit was used to extract genomic DNA from the blood cell samples. Per the germline V gene, MNHEY is the CDR1 and SVGAGI is the CDR2. Trimming takes 2 bases off V and 7 bases off J; junction bases not matched to a gene: 4. The CDR3, from cysteine to phenylalanine, totals 14 residues. Only the CDR3 part of the read is kept: 42 bases, read in frame from the first base. Paper-wide results and their limitations: In a later analysis, HLA-associated TCR beta chains were found to be more clonally expanded and to have lower generation probabilities than equally common non-associated chains. CMV serostatus was the only immune exposure information available for the cohort. The cohort was sequenced for TCR beta chains only, and without alpha or paired-chain data the features that could be detected were limited. Specific HLA alleles were associated with more than 15,000 TCR beta sequences at a false discovery rate of 0.05 in a later analysis. Three of the identified cytomegalovirus-associated TCR beta chains were confirmed in vitro to be specific for cytomegalovirus antigens. Because counts were too low, seventeen rarely observed V segments, including chromosome 9 orphons, were excluded from the earlier analysis of around 640 of the donors. In a later genetic analysis, a missense DCLRE1C variant was associated with V-gene and J-gene trimming of TCR beta chains, and the association was replicated in an independent cohort. In a later analysis, several top co-occurrence clusters were reported to appear linked to parvovirus B19, influenza, CMV and Epstein-Barr virus. The sequencing pipeline was judged likely to have produced a cluster of highly shared sequence variants as a technical artifact. Because some donors lacked HLA typing at each locus, the association tests relied only on the typed subset. Correlated functional status among segregating V segments might be attributable to linkage disequilibrium, but an unknown experimental factor could not be ruled out. Sequencing depth was assumed to be roughly uniform across donors in the presence/absence analyses, though that assumption may not hold. When HLA alleles, especially DR and DQ, strongly co-occurred, attributing TCR associations to individual alleles was difficult. In a later analysis, the rate of TCR association differed among HLA loci, with DRB1 alleles having the most associated TCRs and HLA-C alleles having the fewest. The authors suggested that the approach could potentially be generalized to other disease states and immunological phenotypes. Cytomegalovirus status was reported to be diagnosed by the classifier with high specificity and sensitivity in both the original and validation cohorts. A later genetic analysis reported fewer N-insertions in productive TCRs among donors in an Asian-associated ancestry cluster than the 666-donor mean. In an earlier analysis of 450 to 750 of the donors, most TCR beta V segments appeared in productive rearrangements about 87% or about 30% of the time, broadly matching IMGT annotations. In the study, approximately 160 TCR beta chains were listed as associated with cytomegalovirus. While some public TCRs were present in many individuals, most TCR sequences turned up only very rarely across donors. Most CMV-associated TCR beta chains appeared to be HLA-restricted in a later analysis, and the HLA associations seemed to be driven largely by CMV exposure. A further reported finding was that TCR beta sequences accurately predicted the HLA-A and HLA-B alleles for most subjects in the first cohort. Because the 87-base-pair reads could not distinguish some IMGT-functional V segments, including TRBV6-2 and TRBV6-3, those segments were excluded.

Library preparation employed the immunoSEQ multiplex PCR assay. For the multiplex PCR, a mixture combining 60 forward primers for TCR Vbeta segments and 13 reverse primers for TCR Jbeta segments was used. A multiplex PCR assay on genomic DNA amplified the CDR3 region of rearranged TCR beta genes. The Illumina HiSeq System was used to sequence the amplified TCR beta libraries as 87-base-pair reads. As for how the authors treated the data: In a later analysis, about 80 million unique TCR beta chains were counted across the roughly 700 repertoires, and approximately 11 million of these chains were shared by at least two donors. A nearest-neighbor algorithm error-corrected the raw reads and collapsed the reads into unique sequences, merging closely related sequences to remove PCR and sequencing errors. To assign V, D and J gene segments, CDR3 sequences were aligned to IMGT reference sequences. For a sequence to be retained, a match of at least six nucleotides to both a V gene segment and a J gene segment was required. A rearrangement was called productive if the CDR3 had no stop codons and remained in frame with V and J, and every other rearrangement was called non-productive. CDR3 was defined according to IMGT convention as the region running from the second conserved V-encoded cysteine to the conserved J-encoded phenylalanine. Sequences without an unambiguous match to a single V gene segment were excluded from the earlier analysis of 500 to 700 of the donors. In an earlier analysis of approximately 610 of the donors, V segments were called functional above 56.7% productive rearrangements and were called segregating when the between-donor standard deviation exceeded 5%. A statistical classification framework was built for diagnosing cytomegalovirus status from the catalog of TCR beta chain sequences. A later analysis assigned V and J genes by comparing TCR nucleotide sequences with IMGT/GENE-DB human TR gene sequences. Using the TCRdist pipeline, a later analysis assigned CDR3 sequences along with most-parsimonious VDJ recombination scenarios. In a later analysis, each TCR beta chain was defined by its CDR3 amino acid sequence together with its V-gene family, and reads without a unique V-gene family were excluded. A later analysis removed several hundred highly shared, low-generation-probability nucleotide sequences to deal with suspected cross-contamination and a sequencing artifact. For each public chain, a later analysis derived a clonal expansion index from normalized ranks of inferred template counts within each repertoire. Generation probabilities in a later analysis came from a VDJ recombination model fitted to out-of-frame rearrangements, and those results were checked against IGoR. A later analysis scored TCR-TCR, TCR-HLA and TCR-CMV co-occurrence with hypergeometric tests, applying a repertoire-size bias correction to TCR pairs. In a later analysis, false discovery rates were estimated by permuting HLA or CMV assignments 20 times. A later analysis grouped co-occurring TCRs with DBSCAN, adding TCRdist sequence similarity when clustering within HLA-allele-positive subsets. Repertoires with fewer than 30,000 or more than 120,000 public chains were left out of co-occurrence clustering, as were about 5 repertoires with anomalous nucleotide sharing. TCRdb carries this immuneACCESS record with in-frame sequences only. Its versions omit some clonotypes, under half of them owing to an unresolved V gene in the studies checked, with the rest unexplained. Clone size and V and J calls were adopted from that table, with D and trimming inferred from the DNA. Across this sample there are about 150,000 clones, with about 83% seen only once. 4% of the sample is taken by the ten largest.

In the case of this clone: This receptor's antigen is unknown. The sample holds no much larger clone one base away, and base qualities are not on file.

Specimen: PBMCs. The chain is assembled from TRBV6-5 and TRBJ2-7, with 11 bases matching TRBD1. The source of this sequence is a woman between 35 and 50 years old in good health and CMV-seronegative. For the CDR3, the sequence is CASSYVGTGGEQYF. The nucleotide sequence is TGTGCCAGCAGTTACGTCGGGACAGGGGGGGAGCAGTACTTC.